This T cell receptor beta chain was recovered during a study of T cells after yellow fever vaccination. Notes on the study in general: Only a minor proportion of clonotypes was detected across both CD4 and CD8 compartments.

TCRdb analysed the 5' RACE reads with MiXCR anew, one entry per CDR3 protein. The sample lists approximately 90,000 distinct CDR3 sequences; under 7% were seen once. This clonotype was counted a few times. As yet, its antigen is unknown. Germline V lookup: CDR1 SGHVS, CDR2 FQNEAQ. The CDR3 is 14 amino acids. V was clipped by 1 base and J by 5 bases, with 9 bases between them. This receptor was taken from a man between 18 and 35 years old who received the YFV17D yellow fever vaccine. Sequences were derived from CD8+ T cells sorted from PBMCs, sampled 10 days after the yellow fever booster vaccination. This rearrangement joins TRBV7-8 to TRBJ2-1; D unresolved. CDR3 in DNA: TGTGCCAGCAGCTTAGACGGATTCAACAATGAGCAGTTCTTC. Translation: CASSLDGFNNEQFF.